The subject of this entry is one T cell receptor beta chain. The antigen is undetermined. One end of the junction varies from germline; a read error may be responsible. The sample is drawn from a study of tumor-infiltrating lymphocytes in primary liver carcinoma. Whole-study findings and limits: Compared with tumor region pairs, tumor-adjacent and tumor-blood pairs overlapped less. Bulk samples went unsorted, so CD4+ and CD8+ repertoires were not compared. A significantly higher top-250-clone fraction was found in tumors than in blood (p = 0.039).

Unsorted whole blood yielded blood RNA, and germline DNA was extracted as well. None of the patients had received treatment, and all had chronic HBV infection. The researchers produced TCR beta cDNA from around 500 ng total RNA with a constant-region primer. Libraries for TCR beta were built through three nested multiplex PCR rounds, which together made up a slightly modified ARM-PCR procedure. MiXCR, applied by TCRdb to the multiplex PCR reads, yields one record per CDR3 protein. The sample carries approximately 330,000 distinct CDR3 sequences, around 60% recorded once. The receptor was isolated from a man aged 35 to 55 with primary liver carcinoma and hepatitis B virus infection. Material for sequencing was peripheral blood.

The CDR3 here is CASSFSGVTDMQYF. CDR3 bases: TGTGCCAGCAGTTTCTCGGGAGTCACAGATATGCAGTATTTT. This chain connects TRBV12-3 or TRBV12-4 to TRBJ2-3; the D gene is possibly TRBD2 (6 bases). The CDR3 loop spans 14 amino acids.